The 18 T cell receptor beta chains given below trace back to one sample, sequenced in a study of CD8+CD57+ T cells in acquired aplastic anemia. Sequencing was done on patients that had shown CD8+CD57+ cell expansion by flow cytometry. CDR3 and TCR beta VDJ profiling relied on a genomic DNA template. TCRdb ran MiXCR on the reads and lists one entry per CDR3 protein. In the table there are about 200,000 distinct CDR3 sequences, about half of which are singletons. The sequencing sample was made of sorted CD4+, CD8+, or CD8+CD57+ T cells (not recorded which) from PBMCs. All receptors derive from a human donor with aplastic anemia.

This clonotype was counted at least ten times. The V gene is TRBV9, the J gene TRBJ2-2; TRBD2 matches at 12 bases. Germline lookup yields CDR1 SGDLS and CDR2 YYNGEE. This CDR3 is 16 amino acids long. V was pared by 0 bases and J by 6 bases, with 3 bases of the junction left unmatched. The CDR3 region is CASSVELAGGSGELFF. CDR3 coding DNA: TGTGCCAGCAGCGTAGAACTAGCGGGGGGCTCCGGGGAGCTGTTTTTT. The full variable domain, rest sourced from reference TRBV9 and TRBJ2-2, is DSGVTQTPKHLITATGQRVTLRCSPRSGDLSVYWYQQSLDQGLQFLIQYYNGEERAKGNILERFSAQQFPDLHSELNLSSLELGDSALYFCASSVELAGGSGELFFGEGSRLTVL.

The chain combines TRBV7-9 with TRBJ2-1; perhaps TRBD2 as D (5 bases). There are 14 residues in the CDR3. Germline V gene data show CDR1 as SEHNR and CDR2 as FQNEAQ (reference sequence). V lost 4 bases and J 0 bases, leaving 7 bases between the germline ends. The CDR3 here is CASSSRDSYNEQFF. CDR3 nucleotide sequence: TGTGCCAGCAGCTCCCGGGACTCCTACAATGAGCAGTTCTTC.

Regarding this clonotype: One end of the junction varies from germline; a read error may be responsible. The gene calls are TRBV5-1 and TRBJ2-3; 9 positions match TRBD2. This CDR3 has 16 residues. CDR1 is SGHRS, CDR2 YFSETQ, per germline. The CDR3 protein is CASSLGAGGSTGTQYF. The CDR3 nucleotides are TGCGCCAGCAGCTTGGGAGCGGGGGGAAGTACAGGTACGCAGTATTTT.

V is TRBV2 and J is TRBJ1-6; 8 bases fit TRBD1. This CDR3 region has 16 residues. Trimming removed 5 bases from V and 1 base from J; junction bases left unmatched: 4. Germline loops: CDR1 SNHLY, CDR2 FYNNEI. The CDR3 region is CASSRQGASYNSPLHF. The CDR3 coding sequence is TGTGCCAGCAGTCGCCAGGGGGCATCCTATAATTCACCCCTCCACTTT.

At least ten counts were recorded for this clonotype. V gene TRBV7-9 combines with J gene TRBJ2-2; 7 nucleotides match TRBD2. CDR1 and CDR2 from the germline V gene are SEHNR and FQNEAQ (reference sequence). Trimming removed 7 bases from V and 4 bases from J; junction bases left unmatched: 3. The CDR3 has 13 amino acids. The chain's CDR3 is CASTPGGTGELFF. DNA of the CDR3: TGTGCCAGCACCCCGGGGGGCACCGGGGAGCTGTTTTTT.

Of note for this clonotype: A much larger clone lies one base from this, so it may be a read error. This chain joins TRBV6-5 and TRBJ2-3; D unclear. The CDR3 covers 14 residues. Per germline, CDR1 MNHEY and CDR2 SVGAGI. Trimming shortened V by 6 bases and J by 8 bases, and 18 bases separated the two germline ends. This CDR3 is CASRRPPATVTQYF. The CDR3 region has the DNA TGTGCCAGCAGGCGGCCTCCTGCTACGGTTACGCAGTATTTT.

This clonotype showed up many times. The chain couples TRBV5-1 to TRBJ1-5, with D perhaps matching TRBD1 (6 bases). The germline V gene encodes CDR1 SGHRS and CDR2 YFSETQ. The V and J ends lost 4 bases and 7 bases respectively, with 21 bases between them. This CDR3 has 16 residues. The CDR3 reads CASSLHPTGAGQPQHF. The CDR3 bases are TGCGCCAGCAGCCTTCACCCGACAGGCGCGGGGCAGCCCCAGCATTTT.

V usage is TRBV6-1 and J usage is TRBJ1-1; TRBD1 agrees at 9 bases. The length of the CDR3 is 16 residues. Germline CDR1 reads MNHNS; CDR2 reads SASEGT. V lost 8 bases to trimming and J lost 1 base; unmatched junction nucleotides: 11. CDR3 bases: TGTGCCAGCGGGAAAAAACAGGGGGCTTGGAACACTGAAGCTTTCTTT. This encodes CASGKKQGAWNTEAFF.

This chain joins TRBV2 and TRBJ1-2; TRBD1 matches at 9 bases. V shed 3 bases and J 7 bases; nucleotides not matched to a gene: 12. From germline, CDR1 is SNHLY and CDR2 FYNNEI. This CDR3 has 16 amino acids. CDR3 coding DNA: TGTGCCAGCAGTGACCCCCCGGGACAGGGAAGTAGTGGCTACACCTTC. This encodes CASSDPPGQGSSGYTF. Full variable domain (outside the CDR3, taken from reference TRBV2 and TRBJ1-2): EPEVTQTPSHQVTQMGQEVILRCVPISNHLYFYWYRQILGQKVEFLVSFYNNEISEKSEIFDDQFSVERPDGSNFTLKIRSTKLEDSAMYFCASSDPPGQGSSGYTFGSGTRLTVV.

Only a few counts were recorded for this clonotype. This may be a read error: a much more frequent sequence differs by one nucleotide. This rearrangement joins TRBV2 to TRBJ1-1; a weak D match, TRBD1 (6 bases). Germline lookup yields CDR1 SNHLY and CDR2 FYNNEI. CDR3 length: 13 residues. The CDR3 coding sequence is TGTGCCAGCAGTGAAGTAGGACAGCTTGAAGTTTTCTTT. This codes for CASSEVGQLEVFF. The full variable domain, completed using reference TRBV2 and TRBJ1-1, is EPEVTQTPSHQVTQMGQEVILRCVPISNHLYFYWYRQILGQKVEFLVSFYNNEISEKSEIFDDQFSVERPDGSNFTLKIRSTKLEDSAMYFCASSEVGQLEVFFGQGTRLTVV.

This chain connects TRBV19 to TRBJ1-5; 9 nucleotides agree with TRBD1. Germline loops: CDR1 LNHDA, CDR2 SQIVND (reference sequence). The V and J ends lost 5 bases and 4 bases, in that order; junction bases with no gene match: 3. The CDR3 contains 14 residues. The CDR3 reads CASSVGQGNQPQHF. CDR3 DNA: TGTGCCAGTAGTGTGGGACAGGGTAATCAGCCCCAGCATTTT.

As concerns this clonotype: A read error may be the cause here, since a much bigger clone is one base away. The missing conserved phenylalanine or tryptophan at the end of this CDR3 makes a read error likely. The chain joins TRBV7-2 to TRBJ2-5; possibly TRBD2 for D (6 bases). The CDR3 runs to 17 residues. The germline CDR1 and CDR2 sequences are SGHTA and FQGNSA. V lost 4 bases, J lost 7 bases, and 25 bases lay in between. The CDR3 DNA reads as TGTGCCAGCAGCTCTTGGGGGGTGATGGGGTACCTCGGGACCCAGTACCTC. It is translated as CASSSWGVMGYLGTQYL.

The rearrangement uses TRBV2 and TRBJ2-3; 11 bases are shared with TRBD2. Germline trimming cut 10 bases from V and 0 bases from J; bases unmatched to any gene: 3. In germline, CDR1 is SNHLY, CDR2 FYNNEI. The CDR3 has 14 residues. The CDR3 here is CAIGTSGSTDTQYF. CDR3 nucleotide sequence: TGTGCCATCGGGACTAGCGGTAGCACAGATACGCAGTATTTT.

In its sample, this clonotype was seen many times. The V and J genes are TRBV5-6 and TRBJ2-5; 7 bases line up with TRBD1. Germline V gene sequence: CDR1 SGHDT, CDR2 YYEEEE. The V and J ends lost 3 bases and 2 bases, in that order; junction bases with no gene match: 4. This CDR3 spans 14 amino acids. The CDR3 is CASSSTGSQETQYF. The DNA for the CDR3 is TGTGCCAGCAGCTCGACAGGGTCACAAGAGACCCAGTACTTC.

The chain joins TRBV7-9 to TRBJ1-2, with 9 bases lining up with TRBD1. The CDR3 is 17 residues long. The germline V gene has CDR1 SEHNR and CDR2 FQNEAQ (reference sequence). V lost 6 bases and J lost 6; bases outside the gene matches: 17. The CDR3 bases are TGTGCCAGCAGTCTTCCGGTGGCGGGACAGGGTAAAGATGGCTACACCTTC. Residues: CASSLPVAGQGKDGYTF.

Of note for this clonotype: One base away lies a much larger clone, so this may be a sequencing read error. V gene TRBV11-2 combines with J gene TRBJ1-1; D gene unclear. Germline values: CDR1 SGHAT, CDR2 FQNNGV. CDR3 length: 14 residues. The CDR3 loop reads CVSSGPRGNTEAFF. As DNA, the CDR3 is TGTGTCAGCAGCGGGCCCCGGGGGAACACTGAAGCTTTCTTT.

The chain's CDR3 is CSARDIAGKQETQYF. The CDR3 DNA reads as TGCAGTGCTAGAGATATAGCGGGCAAGCAAGAGACCCAGTACTTC. The rearrangement links TRBV20-1 to TRBJ2-5; 7 positions agree with TRBD2. The V gene end was trimmed by 0 bases and the J gene end by 2 bases; junction bases not matched to a gene: 6. The germline CDR1 and CDR2 sequences are DFQATT and SNEGSKA (reference sequence). CDR3 length: 15 residues.

There are many counts of this clonotype. The chain is built from TRBV7-2 and TRBJ2-5, with a tentative D call TRBD2 (7 bases). The V gene lost 8 bases and the J gene lost 5 bases, with 24 bases spanning the gap. Per the germline V gene, CDR1 is SGHTA and CDR2 is FQGNSA. The CDR3 sequence is 16 residues long. CDR3: CASGGASGSWGETQYF. CDR3 in DNA: TGTGCCAGCGGGGGGGCTAGCGGCTCGTGGGGGGAGACCCAGTACTTC.